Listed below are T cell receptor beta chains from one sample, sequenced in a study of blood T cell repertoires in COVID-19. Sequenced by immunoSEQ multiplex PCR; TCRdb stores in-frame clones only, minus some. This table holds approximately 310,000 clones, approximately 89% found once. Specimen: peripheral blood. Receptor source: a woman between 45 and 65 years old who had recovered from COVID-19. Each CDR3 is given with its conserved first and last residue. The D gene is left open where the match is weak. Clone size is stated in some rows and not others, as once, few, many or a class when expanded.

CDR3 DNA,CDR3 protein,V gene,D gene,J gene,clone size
TGTGCCAGCAGCCAGGGACTACAGGGCCCGGGTGAGCAGTACTTC,CASSQGLQGPGEQYF,TRBV3-1/TRBV3-2,-,TRBJ2-7,-
TGTGCCAGCAGCCCGCCTCCGGGACTAGCCCACAATGAGCAGTTCTTC,CASSPPPGLAHNEQFF,TRBV6-2/TRBV6-3,TRBD2,TRBJ2-1,-
TGCGCCAGCAGCCAAGACTATCGGTATCGGCAAGAGACCCAGTACTTC,CASSQDYRYRQETQYF,TRBV4-3,-,TRBJ2-5,once
TGTGCCAGCTCACCCGACAGGGGGAATGAGCAGTTCTTC,CASSPDRGNEQFF,TRBV18,TRBD1,TRBJ2-1,-
TGTGCCAGCAGTTTATCCCAGGGGGCGGCCTACGAGCAGTACTTC,CASSLSQGAAYEQYF,TRBV27,TRBD1,TRBJ2-7,few
TGTGCCAGCAGTGATAGCTCAGCAGATAACACTGAAGCTTTCTTT,CASSDSSADNTEAFF,TRBV2,-,TRBJ1-1,few
TGTGCCAGCAGCCCCGACAGTAGCAATCAGCCCCAGCATTTT,CASSPDSSNQPQHF,TRBV7-2,-,TRBJ1-5,-
TGTGCCAGCAGTGGAGCGGGACACAGCTCCTACAATGAGCAGTTCTTC,CASSGAGHSSYNEQFF,TRBV28,-,TRBJ2-1,-
TGTGCCAGCAGCCTCGCTAGCGGGAGGTTTGATGAGCAGTTCTTC,CASSLASGRFDEQFF,TRBV7-6,TRBD2,TRBJ2-1,-
TGCGCCAGCAGCCCGCGACTAGCGGGAGGATCTGAGACCCAGTACTTC,CASSPRLAGGSETQYF,TRBV5-1,TRBD2,TRBJ2-5,-
TGTGCCAGCACCCCGGGAAACACCATATATTTT,CASTPGNTIYF,TRBV28,-,TRBJ1-3,-
TGTGCCAGCAGCTTGGCCGGAGCGGGGGTAAACAATGAGCAGTTCTTC,CASSLAGAGVNNEQFF,TRBV5-4,TRBD2,TRBJ2-1,-
TGTGCCAGCAGTAAATCCGGGACTAGCGGGACCCGGGATACGCAGTATTTT,CASSKSGTSGTRDTQYF,TRBV6-2/TRBV6-3,TRBD2,TRBJ2-3,-
TGCGCCAGCAGCTTGGGAGGGCGGACCTACGAGCAGTACTTC,CASSLGGRTYEQYF,TRBV5-1,-,TRBJ2-7,-
TGTGCCAGCTCACCAGAGGTGAGCAATACGCAGTATTTT,CASSPEVSNTQYF,TRBV18,-,TRBJ2-3,-
TGTGCCAGCAGCTTAGGGAGCGGTTACACTGAAGCTTTCTTT,CASSLGSGYTEAFF,TRBV7-2,-,TRBJ1-1,-
TGTGCCTGGAGCTCGGACAGGGGGTACAATGAGCAGTTCTTC,CAWSSDRGYNEQFF,TRBV30,TRBD1,TRBJ2-1,-
TGTGCCAGTAGTATAGCAAGGGGGCCTTACGAGCAGTACTTC,CASSIARGPYEQYF,TRBV19,TRBD1,TRBJ2-7,-
TGCAGCGTTCAAACAGGGTACTATGGCTACACCTTC,CSVQTGYYGYTF,TRBV29-1,-,TRBJ1-2,-
TGTGCCAGCAGACAGGGTCTCTTTAGCAATCAGCCCCAGCATTTT,CASRQGLFSNQPQHF,TRBV2,-,TRBJ1-5,few
TGTGCCAGCAGCTTGCGAGTGCTGGCTAGCGGGAGCACAGATACGCAGTATTTT,CASSLRVLASGSTDTQYF,TRBV5-4,TRBD2,TRBJ2-3,-
TGTGCCAGCAGCTTACAGGGGGAATTGGGGACTGAAGCTTTCTTT,CASSLQGELGTEAFF,TRBV7-9,TRBD1,TRBJ1-1,-
TGTGCCAGCAGGAGAGACAGGCACACATCCTATGGCTACACCTTC,CASRRDRHTSYGYTF,TRBV6-6,-,TRBJ1-2,-
TGCGCCAGCAGCGGGACCGGGACAGGGGTGTACGAGCAGTACTTC,CASSGTGTGVYEQYF,TRBV5-1,TRBD1,TRBJ2-7,few
TGTGCCAGCAAACAGGGGAACACTGAAGCTTTCTTT,CASKQGNTEAFF,TRBV3-1/TRBV3-2,-,TRBJ1-1,-
TGCGCCAGCAGCTTCAGTCCCGGACAGGGGGCTGGAAAGACCCAGTACTTC,CASSFSPGQGAGKTQYF,TRBV5-1,TRBD1,TRBJ2-5,-
TGTGCCAGCAGTCGGGGGGGCAGGGCTAATCAGCCCCAGCATTTT,CASSRGGRANQPQHF,TRBV7-8,-,TRBJ1-5,-
TGTGCCAGCAGTTACGTCCCGGGATGGCAGCCCCAGCATTTT,CASSYVPGWQPQHF,TRBV6-2/TRBV6-3,-,TRBJ1-5,-
TGTGCCAGCAGTGAGGGGGGGCGCGGAACCTGGGGCTCCTACGAGCAGTACTTC,CASSEGGRGTWGSYEQYF,TRBV6-1,-,TRBJ2-7,-
TGTGCCAGTAATCCCGGGAGCGGGGGGCCACTCTACGAGCAGTACTTC,CASNPGSGGPLYEQYF,TRBV19,TRBD2,TRBJ2-7,-
TGCGCCAGCAGCTCCGTACGGGGGGCCCAAGAGACCCAGTACTTC,CASSSVRGAQETQYF,TRBV4-1,-,TRBJ2-5,-